One and the same sample provided the 18 T cell receptor beta chains below, sequenced in a study of cytomegalovirus exposure and HLA in healthy donors. The PCR used 60 Vbeta and 13 Jbeta primers. The assay was immunoSEQ multiplex PCR, and TCRdb's table has in-frame clones only and misses some. The sample holds about 95,000 clones, roughly 79% seen once. The sequencing input was PBMCs. These receptors all come from a woman between 40 and 50 years old in good health and CMV-seronegative.

The V and J genes are TRBV19 and TRBJ1-2; unclear D gene. V gave up 5 bases and J gave up 0 bases, with 13 bases separating them. The length of the CDR3 is 15 residues. CDR1 is LNHDA, CDR2 SQIVND, per germline (reference sequence). The CDR3 DNA reads TGTGCCAGTAGTTCTGGCGGGTTAGCTAACTATGGCTACACCTTC. This sequence encodes CASSSGGLANYGYTF. The variable domain in full, with the rest retrieved from reference TRBV19 and TRBJ1-2, is DGGITQSPKYLFRKEGQNVTLSCEQNLNHDAMYWYRQDPGQGLRLIYYSQIVNDFQKGDIAEGYSVSREKKESFPLTVTSAQKNPTAFYLCASSSGGLANYGYTFGSGTRLTVV.

This chain links TRBV7-9 with TRBJ1-1; D not resolved. The V end lost 1 base, the J end lost 5 bases, and 5 bases lay between the germline ends. This CDR3 has 12 residues. CDR1 is SEHNR and CDR2 is FQNEAQ in the germline V gene (reference sequence). CDR3 nucleotides: TGTGCCAGCAGCTTAGACTGGACTGAAGCTTTCTTT. It specifies CASSLDWTEAFF.

The chain joins TRBV6-5 to TRBJ2-7, with 8 positions matching TRBD2. Germline V gene data show CDR1 as MNHEY and CDR2 as SVGAGI. V lost 6 bases, J lost 4 bases, and 11 bases stayed unmatched. The CDR3 covers 15 residues. The CDR3 DNA reads as TGTGCCAGCAGACCAAGGCCACGGGGGGGGTACGAGCAGTACTTC. Its translation is CASRPRPRGGYEQYF.

The J gene is TRBJ2-1, the V gene TRBV4-3; 10 bases fit TRBD2. This CDR3 has 17 residues. V lost 0 bases, J lost 9 bases, and 11 bases stayed unmatched. Germline CDR1 LGHNA, CDR2 YSLEER. The CDR3 coding sequence is TGCGCCAGCAGCCAAGACTTGACCGGGACTAGCGTCAGTGAGCAGTTCTTC. Its protein product is CASSQDLTGTSVSEQFF.

The CDR3 loop is CASSEATRLNEQYF. CDR3 sequence (DNA): TGTGCCAGCAGTGAAGCGACCAGGCTGAACGAGCAGTACTTC. The chain combines TRBV6-1 with TRBJ2-7; no reliable D call. The V gene lost 0 bases and the J gene lost 5 bases, with 11 bases spanning the gap. CDR3 length: 14 residues. CDR1 and CDR2 from the germline V gene are MNHNS and SASEGT.

The J gene is TRBJ1-2, the V gene TRBV20-1, with 7 nucleotides matching TRBD1. V was pared by 6 bases and J by 4 bases, with 2 bases of the junction left unmatched. In germline, CDR1 is DFQATT, CDR2 SNEGSKA (reference sequence). The CDR3 is made up of 11 amino acids. The CDR3 sequence: CSAWDSYGYTF. The CDR3, as DNA: TGCAGTGCGTGGGACAGCTATGGCTACACCTTC.

The chain combines TRBV30 with TRBJ2-7; D gene uncertain. Germline V lookup: CDR1 GTSNPN, CDR2 SVGIG (reference sequence). V lost 1 base to trimming and J lost 4 bases, with 8 bases between them. The CDR3 contains 12 residues. The CDR3 here is CAWSEVAYEQYF. CDR3 DNA: TGTGCCTGGAGTGAGGTAGCTTACGAGCAGTACTTC.

This chain connects TRBV6-5 to TRBJ1-6, with TRBD1 as a possible D gene (6 bases). This CDR3 is built from 15 residues. The ends were cut back, 2 bases at V and 10 bases at J, with 15 bases in the middle. The germline V gene has CDR1 MNHEY and CDR2 SVGAGI. CDR3 sequence (DNA): TGTGCCAGCAGTTACGATCAGGGGCGCGGATCACCCCTCCACTTT. Protein product: CASSYDQGRGSPLHF.

The chain combines TRBV21-1 with TRBJ2-1; TRBD1 is the table's D call and was not checked against the DNA. TRBV21-1 is flagged as a pseudogene. The CDR3 is made up of 16 amino acids. The chain's CDR3 is CASSKDKTTQGNEQFF. Written as DNA, the CDR3 is TGTGCCAGCAGCAAAGACAAAACTACACAGGGGAACGAGCAGTTCTTC.

CDR3: CASSPNPGGYTNYGYTF. CDR3 nucleotides: TGTGCCAGCAGCCCCAACCCAGGGGGCTACACTAACTATGGCTACACCTTC. The chain is built from TRBV9 and TRBJ1-2; 8 nucleotides line up with TRBD1. The CDR3 length is 17 residues. With V trimmed by 4 bases and J by 0 bases, 11 bases remained unmatched. Germline V gives CDR1 SGDLS, CDR2 YYNGEE. Based on the CDR3 plus reference TRBV9 and TRBJ1-2, the full variable domain is DSGVTQTPKHLITATGQRVTLRCSPRSGDLSVYWYQQSLDQGLQFLIQYYNGEERAKGNILERFSAQQFPDLHSELNLSSLELGDSALYFCASSPNPGGYTNYGYTFGSGTRLTVV.

In DNA, the CDR3 is TGTGCCAGTAGTCCAGGGGATCGGTACGAGCAGTACTTC. Translated, it gives CASSPGDRYEQYF. The chain recombines TRBV19 with TRBJ2-7, with a weak D call TRBD1 (6 bases). The CDR3 covers 13 residues. V dropped 5 bases and J dropped 4 bases, with 12 bases sitting between them. The V gene's germline CDR1 is LNHDA and CDR2 SQIVND (reference sequence). The entire variable domain, with the rest obtained from reference TRBV19 and TRBJ2-7, is as follows: DGGITQSPKYLFRKEGQNVTLSCEQNLNHDAMYWYRQDPGQGLRLIYYSQIVNDFQKGDIAEGYSVSREKKESFPLTVTSAQKNPTAFYLCASSPGDRYEQYFGPGTRLTVT.

This clone has only a few counts. This chain connects TRBV5-1 to TRBJ2-6; no definite D call. V gave up 3 bases and J gave up 1 base, with 11 bases separating them. The CDR3 consists of 16 residues. Germline CDR1 reads SGHRS; CDR2 reads YFSETQ. CDR3 nucleotide sequence: TGCGCCAGCAGCTATGACGCTAGTTCTGGGGCCAACGTCCTGACTTTC. It encodes CASSYDASSGANVLTF. Combining the CDR3 with reference TRBV5-1 and TRBJ2-6 gives the whole variable domain KAGVTQTPRYLIKTRGQQVTLSCSPISGHRSVSWYQQTPGQGLQFLFEYFSETQRNKGNFPGRFSGRQFSNSRSEMNVSTLELGDSALYLCASSYDASSGANVLTFGAGSRLTVL.

The rearrangement uses TRBV18 and TRBJ2-5, with D perhaps TRBD2 (6 bases). Germline V gives CDR1 KGHSH, CDR2 LQKENI. The CDR3 is made up of 14 amino acids. V was cut by 3 bases and J by 10 bases, with 18 bases left in between. The CDR3 spells CASSPELAQGDQYF. The CDR3 region has the DNA TGTGCCAGCTCACCTGAACTAGCCCAAGGGGACCAGTACTTC.

The chain recombines TRBV7-6 with TRBJ1-1; TRBD1 is a possible D gene (5 bases). V lost 5 bases and J lost 1, with 17 bases in between. The germline gives CDR1 SGHVS, CDR2 FNYEAQ. This CDR3 has 16 amino acids. CDR3 nucleotide sequence: TGTGCCAGCAGCCCAATGGGGGGGATTAAGAACACTGAAGCTTTCTTT. As protein: CASSPMGGIKNTEAFF.

This sequence joins TRBV6-4 and TRBJ2-7; 11 nucleotides agree with TRBD1. The CDR3 spans 17 residues. The germline CDR1 and CDR2 sequences are MRHNA and SNTAGT. The V gene end was trimmed by 9 bases and the J gene end by 7 bases; junction bases not matched to a gene: 20. This CDR3 is CARHRVYRTGGAGEQYF. DNA for the CDR3: TGTGCCAGACATCGGGTATATCGGACAGGGGGCGCGGGGGAGCAGTACTTC.

This rearrangement joins TRBV5-1 to TRBJ2-1; a possible D gene is TRBD1 (5 bases). The CDR3 is 15 residues long. Trimming took 0 bases from V and 1 from J, leaving 8 bases between them. Germline-derived CDR1 and CDR2 are SGHRS and YFSETQ. CDR3 loop: CASSLGTYSYNEQFF. The DNA for the CDR3 is TGCGCCAGCAGCTTGGGGACATATTCCTACAATGAGCAGTTCTTC.

This chain joins TRBV2 and TRBJ1-2, with D perhaps TRBD1 (5 bases). With 7 bases removed from V and 8 bases from J, the gap between germline ends came to 20 bases. Germline CDR1 is SNHLY and CDR2 is FYNNEI. This CDR3 is 14 amino acids long. The chain's CDR3 is CASTAGLGVWGYTF. For the CDR3, the DNA is TGTGCCAGCACGGCGGGACTGGGAGTGTGGGGCTACACCTTC.

This clone was observed once. The CDR3 is CASSSDRNIQYF. In DNA, the CDR3 is TGTGCCAGCAGTTCGGACAGAAACATTCAGTACTTC. The chain carries TRBV7-6 and TRBJ2-4; the D gene is possibly TRBD1 (6 bases). Trimming pared 6 bases from V and 6 bases from J, leaving 9 bases between. The CDR3 is 12 amino acids. Germline CDR1 reads SGHVS; CDR2 reads FNYEAQ.